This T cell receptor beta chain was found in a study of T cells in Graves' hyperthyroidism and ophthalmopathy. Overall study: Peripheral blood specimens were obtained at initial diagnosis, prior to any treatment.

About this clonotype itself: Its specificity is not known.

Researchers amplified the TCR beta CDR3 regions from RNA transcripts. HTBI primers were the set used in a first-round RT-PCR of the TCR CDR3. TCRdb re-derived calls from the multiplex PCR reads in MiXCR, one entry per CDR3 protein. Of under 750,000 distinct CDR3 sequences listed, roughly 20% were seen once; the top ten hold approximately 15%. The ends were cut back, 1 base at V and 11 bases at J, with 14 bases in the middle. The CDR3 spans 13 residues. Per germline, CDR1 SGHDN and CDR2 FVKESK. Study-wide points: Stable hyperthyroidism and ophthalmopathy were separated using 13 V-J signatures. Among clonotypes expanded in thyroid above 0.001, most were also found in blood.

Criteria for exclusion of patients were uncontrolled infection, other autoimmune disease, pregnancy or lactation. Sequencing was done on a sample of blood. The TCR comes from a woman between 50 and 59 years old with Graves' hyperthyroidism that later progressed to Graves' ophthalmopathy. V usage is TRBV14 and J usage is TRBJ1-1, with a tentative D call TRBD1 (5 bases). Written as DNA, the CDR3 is TGTGCCAGCAGCCAAGCGACAGTTCGGTATGCTTTCTTT. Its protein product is CASSQATVRYAFF.